This record concerns one TCR beta chain sequence. These data are taken from a study of shared clonotypes between healthy human individuals. Germline CDR1 and CDR2: MNHNS and SASEGT. CDR3 length equals 15 residues. V lost 4 bases, J lost 9 bases, and 16 bases lay in between. Generated by immunoSEQ multiplex PCR, the TCRdb table keeps only in-frame clones and is missing some. The sample holds millions of clones, approximately 95% seen once. The chain links TRBV6-1 to TRBJ1-6; a possible D gene is TRBD1 (5 bases). The sample consisted of naive CD4+ T cells sorted from blood. Subset reported: CD45RA+ positively selected. This clonotype was obtained from a man between 18 and 29 years old in good health. Written as DNA, the CDR3 is TGTGCCAGCAGTGGTGTAGTCGTAAGGGGTTCACCCCTCCACTTT. This codes for CASSGVVVRGSPLHF.